This paragraph covers one T cell receptor beta chain sequence. This record belongs to a study of blood T cell repertoires in COVID-19. About the study: The cDNA or gDNA used as material had been derived from T cells, B-cell-depleted T cells, or PBMCs.

Some clones are missing from TCRdb's copy, which holds only in-frame ones; the method was immunoSEQ multiplex PCR. There are just under 350,000 clones in the sample; 90% to 95% occur only once, and 2.5% to 4% lies in the top ten. With 9 bases clipped from V and 0 bases from J, the junction kept 7 bases outside the gene matches. Looked up from germline, CDR1 is LNHDA and CDR2 is SQIVND (reference sequence). The CDR3 is made up of 14 amino acids. The receptor was derived from a woman between 18 and 29 years old who had recovered from COVID-19. The chain joins TRBV19 to TRBJ1-1; 7 bases align to TRBD1. The sample was peripheral blood. CDR3 coding DNA: TGTGCCAGCGTTAGGGGGCCCCTGAACACTGAAGCTTTCTTT. Translating it yields CASVRGPLNTEAFF.